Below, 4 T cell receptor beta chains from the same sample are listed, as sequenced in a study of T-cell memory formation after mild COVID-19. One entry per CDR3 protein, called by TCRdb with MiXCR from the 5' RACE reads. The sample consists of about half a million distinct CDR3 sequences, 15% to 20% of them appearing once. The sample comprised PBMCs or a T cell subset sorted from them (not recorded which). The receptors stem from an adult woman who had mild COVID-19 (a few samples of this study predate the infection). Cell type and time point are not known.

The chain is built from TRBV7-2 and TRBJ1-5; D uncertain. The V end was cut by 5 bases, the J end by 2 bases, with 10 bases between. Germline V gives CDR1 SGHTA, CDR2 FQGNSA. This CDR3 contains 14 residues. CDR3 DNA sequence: TGTGCCAGCAGCCCCGGGTTGGGCAATCAGCCCCAGCATTTT. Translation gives CASSPGLGNQPQHF.

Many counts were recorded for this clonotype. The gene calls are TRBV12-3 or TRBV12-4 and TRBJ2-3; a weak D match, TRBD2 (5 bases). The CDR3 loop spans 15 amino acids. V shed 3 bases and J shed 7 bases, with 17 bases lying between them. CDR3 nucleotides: TGTGCCAGCAGTTTCCCCGTCCCGGAGGCAAATACGCAGTATTTT. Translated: CASSFPVPEANTQYF.

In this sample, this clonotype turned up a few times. In DNA form, the CDR3 reads TGTGCCAGCAGTGAAAGTATTTCTGGGGCCAACGTCCTGACTTTC. This gives the protein CASSESISGANVLTF. The rearrangement joins TRBV25-1 to TRBJ2-6; D gene ambiguous. In germline, CDR1 is MGHDK, CDR2 SYGVNS. The CDR3 is made up of 15 amino acids. Deletions cut 2 bases from V and 1 base from J, with 6 bases between.

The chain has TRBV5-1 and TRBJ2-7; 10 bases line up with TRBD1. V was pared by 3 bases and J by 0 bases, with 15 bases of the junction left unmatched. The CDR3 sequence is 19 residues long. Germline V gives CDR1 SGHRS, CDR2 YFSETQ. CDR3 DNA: TGCGCCAGCAGCTCGGGACAGGGGAGGTTTCGAACTAGCTCCTACGAGCAGTACTTC. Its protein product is CASSSGQGRFRTSSYEQYF. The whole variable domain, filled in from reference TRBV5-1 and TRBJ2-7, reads KAGVTQTPRYLIKTRGQQVTLSCSPISGHRSVSWYQQTPGQGLQFLFEYFSETQRNKGNFPGRFSGRQFSNSRSEMNVSTLELGDSALYLCASSSGQGRFRTSSYEQYFGPGTRLTVT.